Shown below are 15 T cell receptor beta chains from a single sample sequenced in a study of blood T cell repertoires in COVID-19. The method was immunoSEQ multiplex PCR; TCRdb's version includes in-frame clones alone and lacks a portion of them. The repertoire holds approximately 100,000 clones, with around 84% as singletons. Sequenced: peripheral blood. Receptor source: an elderly man with acute or convalescent COVID-19.

This clone was observed a single time. The chain uses TRBV7-8 and TRBJ2-4; 12 bases are a match to TRBD2. This CDR3 spans 19 amino acids. Trimming removed 4 bases from V and 1 base from J; junction bases left unmatched: 11. The germline gives CDR1 SGHVS, CDR2 FQNEAQ. CDR3 in DNA: TGTGCCAGCAGCTCCTCTAGCGGGAGGGGTTCGTTGGCCAAAAACATTCAGTACTTC. The encoded protein is CASSSSSGRGSLAKNIQYF.

The V call is TRBV3-1 (or the pseudogene TRBV3-2), the J call TRBJ2-5, with 7 bases matching TRBD1. Per the germline V gene, CDR1 is LGHDT and CDR2 is YNNKEL (reference sequence). Trimming removed 0 bases from V and 5 bases from J; junction bases left unmatched: 3. The CDR3 spans 14 residues. The CDR3 DNA follows: TGTGCCAGCAGCCAAGATGACAGGGTTGAGACCCAGTACTTC. Translation: CASSQDDRVETQYF.

This clone was recorded at least ten times. This chain connects TRBV27 to TRBJ1-4, with unresolved D. Germline assignment: CDR1 MNHEY and CDR2 SMNVEV (reference sequence). V lost 6 bases and J lost 1, with 15 bases in between. The CDR3 consists of 16 residues. CDR3 nucleotide sequence: TGTGCCAGCAGCCTGAGGATGAGACTAACTAATGAAAAACTGTTTTTT. Amino acid sequence: CASSLRMRLTNEKLFF. The variable domain in full, with the rest retrieved from reference TRBV27 and TRBJ1-4, is EAQVTQNPRYLITVTGKKLTVTCSQNMNHEYMSWYRQDPGLGLRQIYYSMNVEVTDKGDVPEGYKVSRKEKRNFPLILESPSPNQTSLYFCASSLRMRLTNEKLFFGSGTQLSVL.

This clone was observed a handful of times. The chain couples TRBV9 to TRBJ2-5, with 14 nucleotides matching TRBD2. V dropped 3 bases and J dropped 2; count of bases not matched to a gene: 6. CDR3 size: 17 residues. The germline CDR1 and CDR2 sequences are SGDLS and YYNGEE. The CDR3 loop reads CASSAGLAGEEQETQYF. DNA of the CDR3: TGTGCCAGCAGCGCGGGACTAGCGGGAGAGGAACAAGAGACCCAGTACTTC.

The chain employs TRBV27 and TRBJ2-2, with a possible D match to TRBD2 (6 bases). There are 16 residues in the CDR3. Germline CDR1 is MNHEY and CDR2 is SMNVEV (reference sequence). V lost 3 bases to trimming and J lost 0 bases, with 11 bases between them. CDR3 coding DNA: TGTGCCAGCAGTTTGCGGGGTCTCGCGAACACCGGGGAGCTGTTTTTT. Translation: CASSLRGLANTGELFF.

In regard to this clone: The same CDR3 is also encoded by other DNA sequences in this sample. The V and J genes are TRBV29-1 and TRBJ2-7; 11 nucleotides line up with TRBD2. V trimming: 7 bases; J trimming: 2 bases; junction bases outside the gene matches: 7. The CDR3 sequence is 14 residues long. In germline, CDR1 is SQVTM, CDR2 ANQGSEA. CDR3 bases: TGCAGCGGTTATAGCGGGAGGGCCCCCTACGAGCAGTACTTC. Protein: CSGYSGRAPYEQYF.

V and J are TRBV27 and TRBJ2-3; 11 bases are shared with TRBD1. The CDR3 length is 15 residues. Germline V gene data show CDR1 as MNHEY and CDR2 as SMNVEV (reference sequence). J gave up 4 bases and V 2 bases, and 2 bases lay outside the gene matches. The DNA of the CDR3 is TGTGCCAGCAGTTTACGGACAGGGGGCGCAGATACGCAGTATTTT. It codes for CASSLRTGGADTQYF.

This clone occurred once. The chain has TRBV7-2 and TRBJ2-3; D is unresolved. In germline, CDR1 is SGHTA, CDR2 FQGNSA. This CDR3 contains 14 residues. The V and J ends lost 2 bases and 1 base respectively, with 7 bases between them. DNA of the CDR3: TGTGCCAGCAGCTTAAGTCAGGGCACAGATACGCAGTATTTT. This sequence encodes CASSLSQGTDTQYF.

The chain joins TRBV18 to TRBJ2-6, with TRBD1 identical over 8 bases. This CDR3 is 18 amino acids long. Germline CDR1 and CDR2: KGHSH and LQKENI. V lost 4 bases, J lost 0 bases, and 8 bases stayed unmatched. The CDR3 DNA is TGTGCCAGCTCACACCTACCGGGACAGGTCTCTGGGGCCAACGTCCTGACTTTC. Its protein product is CASSHLPGQVSGANVLTF.

The gene calls are TRBV5-1 and TRBJ2-3; 11 bases match TRBD2. Per germline, CDR1 SGHRS and CDR2 YFSETQ. V trimming: 4 bases; J trimming: 4 bases; junction bases outside the gene matches: 8. The CDR3 contains 16 residues. CDR3 sequence (DNA): TGCGCCAGCAGCCCCCTTAGCGGGAGGGGAGCAGATACGCAGTATTTT. As protein: CASSPLSGRGADTQYF.

This rearrangement joins TRBV7-2 to TRBJ2-2; 7 bases agree with TRBD1. The V segment lost 5 bases and the J segment 4 bases; nucleotides outside the gene matches: 4. This CDR3 has 14 residues. The V gene's germline CDR1 is SGHTA and CDR2 FQGNSA. The CDR3 reads CASSRDSRTGELFF. The CDR3, as DNA: TGTGCCAGCAGCCGGGACAGTCGCACCGGGGAGCTGTTTTTT.

J is TRBJ2-2 and V is TRBV18; tentative D call: TRBD2 (5 bases). Trimming cost V 6 bases and J 0 bases, with 11 bases left between them. CDR1 and CDR2 (germline): KGHSH, LQKENI. There are 15 residues in the CDR3. The CDR3: CASSLRGSNTGELFF. The CDR3 coding sequence is TGTGCCAGCTCCCTCAGAGGGTCGAACACCGGGGAGCTGTTTTTT.

The J gene is TRBJ2-3, the V gene TRBV30, with D tentatively TRBD1 (6 bases). The CDR3 covers 15 residues. V was shortened by 2 bases and J by 5 bases, with 17 bases between the two germline ends. Germline V lookup: CDR1 GTSNPN, CDR2 SVGIG (reference sequence). The CDR3 DNA reads as TGTGCCTGGAGTAATAAACAGGGTGGGGGAGATACGCAGTATTTT. Translating gives CAWSNKQGGGDTQYF.

The table lists this clone with a few counts. The chain uses TRBV7-2 and TRBJ1-2; TRBD1 matches at 8 bases. Trimming took 6 bases from V and 8 from J; bases not matched to a gene: 11. Germline V gene sequence: CDR1 SGHTA, CDR2 FQGNSA. This CDR3 is built from 14 residues. The CDR3: CASSSGQVTGGYTF. In DNA form, the CDR3 reads TGTGCCAGCAGTTCGGGACAGGTCACGGGCGGCTACACCTTC.

This clone has more than one count but fewer than ten. This rearrangement joins TRBV5-1 to TRBJ2-2; D possibly corresponds to TRBD1 (6 bases). The germline gives CDR1 SGHRS, CDR2 YFSETQ. The CDR3 is 14 residues long. V lost 3 bases, J lost 0 bases, and 6 bases lay in between. CDR3 amino acids: CASSWTANTGELFF. The DNA of the CDR3 is TGCGCCAGCAGCTGGACAGCGAACACCGGGGAGCTGTTTTTT.